Here is one T cell receptor beta chain with its context. The antigen is not known. The sample originates from a study of post-analysis software for immune sequencing data. Study observations and caveats: Patients carried five TRBV segments more frequently than controls did, and TRBV5-6, TRBV5-1 and TRBV20-1 were among them.

This CDR3 has 15 residues. Germline V CDR1 and CDR2: SGDLS, YYNGEE. The V and J ends lost 5 bases and 1 base respectively, with 15 bases between them. Unique molecular identifiers had been added to the TCR beta cDNA libraries. The source material, about 0.9 to 10 million T cells, gave rise to 510,000 or so cDNA molecules. One entry per CDR3 protein, called by TCRdb with MiXCR from the PCR reads. The profile covers 820,000 or so distinct CDR3 sequences, with about 53% appearing a single time and approximately 4.2% taken by the ten largest. The rearrangement links TRBV9 to TRBJ1-1; D call uncertain. Sequenced: blood. This clonotype was sampled from a girl aged 10-17 years with multiple sclerosis. In nucleotides, the CDR3 is TGTGCCAGCAGAGAGACGGCGGCAGGGAACACTGAAGCTTTCTTT. It translates to CASRETAAGNTEAFF.